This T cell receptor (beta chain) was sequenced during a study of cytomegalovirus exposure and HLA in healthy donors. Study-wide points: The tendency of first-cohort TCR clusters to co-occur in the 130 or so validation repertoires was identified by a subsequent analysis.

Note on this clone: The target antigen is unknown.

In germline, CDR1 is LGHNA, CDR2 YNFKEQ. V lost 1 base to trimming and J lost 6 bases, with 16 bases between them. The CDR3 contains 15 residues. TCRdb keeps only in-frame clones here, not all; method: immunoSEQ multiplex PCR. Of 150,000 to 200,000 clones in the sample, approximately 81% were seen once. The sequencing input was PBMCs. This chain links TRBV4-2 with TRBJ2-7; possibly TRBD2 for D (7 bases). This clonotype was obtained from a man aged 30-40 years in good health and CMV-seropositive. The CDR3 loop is CASSQVRGRPGEQYF. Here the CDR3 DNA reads TGTGCCAGCAGCCAAGTGCGGGGGCGCCCGGGCGAGCAGTACTTC.